This note documents a single T cell receptor (beta chain) sequence. Its specific antigen is unknown. No per-base quality is available; no much larger clone lies one base away. This sample's time point label indicates: about 28 days (+/-7) after the second vaccine dose. AZD1222 recipients with second doses at about 4 weeks or about 12 weeks were pooled, because spike-specific TCR depth and breadth did not differ between schedules. Vaccinee samples were obtained from the UK trials COV001 and COV002, which included a single-blind randomized controlled phase 2/3 trial of AZD1222 (ChAdOx1 nCoV-19) in healthy adults. Trial participant PBMC samples were collected at day 0 and day 28 after the second dose for TCRbeta chain sequencing. The CDR3 regions of human TCRbeta chains were analyzed by immunosequencing. The authors' pipeline ran thus. Repertoire TCRs were matched against a reference library of SARS-CoV-2-specific TCRs generated with the MIRA antigen-specificity platform. Breadth was defined as the fraction of unique TCRs that were SARS-CoV-2-associated, and depth was defined as the fraction of total T cells that were SARS-CoV-2-associated. Each spike-specific TCR was assigned to its reactive spike region and to a CD4 or CD8 class using the MIRA data. Log10-transformed breadth and depth values were compared by one-way ANOVA with Sidak's multiple comparisons tests. Entries here come from immuneACCESS through TCRdb and include only in-frame sequences with V and J called. Some clones fail to appear in such tables; in the studies checked, an unresolved V gene covers under half of the shortfall, and the cause of the remainder is unknown. The D gene and trimming were derived from the DNA, and the V and J assignments and clone size from that table. The sample contains 75,000 to 95,000 clones, approximately 89% of them found a single time. The top ten clonotypes cover approximately 5.3% of the sample.

This sample was included in a study of T cell responses to AZD1222 COVID-19 vaccine (dated by TCRdb to the early 2020s). Regarding the research as a whole: TCR sequencing covered more than 230 trial participants: 200 to 220 given two doses of AZD1222 and about 26 given two doses of MenACWY control vaccine. Trial participants were enrolled by age into subgroups of 18-55, 56-69 and 70-plus years, and approximately 150, 30 and 60 TCR-sequenced participants, respectively, were included in these subgroups.

On the study overall, not on this receptor specifically: The 56-69-year group was small, and its depth increase did not reach significance, likely because of low power. Spike-specific TCR breadth and depth rose significantly after two AZD1222 doses compared with day 0 and with MenACWY recipients. Reportedly, almost half of the unique spike-specific TCRs recognized epitopes lying outside the regions that are mutated in the B.1.351 and B.1.1.7 variants. Participants were mostly white British, with more females than males. The authors suggested clonal diversity may have been underestimated. Conclusions about previously exposed vaccinees are limited because only five to seven AZD1222 recipients were SARS-CoV-2 seropositive at baseline. The whole spike protein was spanned by vaccine-associated CD4 TCRs, and dominant responses were seen in regions 160-218 and 743-854. Because no day 14 peak-response samples were available, the repertoires could be characterized only after the peak T cell response.

The sequenced sample was peripheral blood, obtained 28 days after the second AZD1222 dose. The sequence came from an adult who received the AZD1222 COVID-19 vaccine.

CDR3 region: CASSQATQGLYEQYF. The sequenced DNA is TGCGCCAGCAGCCAAGCGACTCAGGGGCTCTACGAGCAGTACTTC. The rearranged chain carries TRBV4-3 and TRBJ2-7; the best D guess is TRBD1, with 6 bases matching. The V and J ends are trimmed by 1 base and 3 bases, leaving 13 bases between them. CDR1 is given as LGHNA and CDR2 as YSLEER, both from the germline V gene. The CDR3 measures 15 amino acids from cysteine to phenylalanine. The DNA shown is the 45-base CDR3, in frame from base 1.